This is a list of T cell receptor beta chains from one sample in a study of blood T cell repertoires in COVID-19. Repertoires were generated with immunoSEQ multiplex PCR, while TCRdb's copy carries only in-frame clones and drops some. The sample holds roughly 40,000 clones, 85% to 95% seen once. Material for sequencing was peripheral blood. All receptors derive from a human donor in a cohort sampled during active COVID-19. CDR3s include the opening cysteine and the closing phenylalanine or tryptophan. A D gene is named only where the DNA matches it firmly. The size of a clone is reported for some rows only, either as once, few or many, or as a class for expanded clones.

NA	NA	TRBV7-9	TRBJ2-2	TGTGCCAGCAGCCTCGCGGGTGATTACACCGGGGAGCTGTTTTTT	CASSLAGDYTGELFF
NA	NA	TRBV6-1	TRBJ1-2	TGTGCCAGCAGTGAAGGAGCCGTGACTATTGGCTACACCTTC	CASSEGAVTIGYTF
NA	TRBD1	TRBV7-6	TRBJ2-1	TGTGCCAGCAGCCGAGGACAGGGCTCCTACAATGAGCAGTTCTTC	CASSRGQGSYNEQFF
NA	NA	TRBV20-1	TRBJ1-5	TGCAGTGCTAGTTCGACAGTCAAGGAACCCCAGCATTTT	CSASSTVKEPQHF
NA	NA	TRBV18	TRBJ2-7	TGTGCCAGCTCACCAAATTCCGACGAGCAGTACTTC	CASSPNSDEQYF
NA	NA	TRBV5-4	TRBJ1-2	TGTGCCAGCAGCCCATTTGACACACCCTATGGCTACACCTTC	CASSPFDTPYGYTF
few	NA	TRBV6-1	TRBJ1-1	TGTGCCAGCAGTGAGCGAGCAGGGATGGTAGCTTTCTTT	CASSERAGMVAFF
NA	NA	TRBV7-2	TRBJ1-2	TGTGCCAGCAGCTTGATGGGGCTTTATGGCTACACCTTC	CASSLMGLYGYTF
NA	TRBD2	TRBV5-1	TRBJ2-1	TGCGCCAGCAGCTTGGAAGGTACTAGCGGCAGCTACAATGAGCAGTTCTTC	CASSLEGTSGSYNEQFF
NA	TRBD1	TRBV18	TRBJ2-1	TGTGCCAGCTCACCACCAGGACAGGGTGGGAATGAGCAGTTCTTC	CASSPPGQGGNEQFF
NA	NA	TRBV29-1	TRBJ2-7	TGCAGCGTTGGCAGGGGGGCCTCCTACGAGCAGTACTTC	CSVGRGASYEQYF
once	TRBD1	TRBV13	TRBJ2-7	TGTGCCAGCAGCCAAAAAAGCAATCTGGACAGGGGGGACGAGCAGTACTTC	CASSQKSNLDRGDEQYF
NA	NA	TRBV5-1	TRBJ2-3	TGCGCCAGCTCCGGTGCCACTAGCACAGATACGCAGTATTTT	CASSGATSTDTQYF
NA	NA	TRBV9	TRBJ2-1	TGTGCCAGCAGCGCCCGGTCGGGGGTCGGAGATGAGCAGTTCTTC	CASSARSGVGDEQFF
NA	NA	TRBV3-1/TRBV3-2	TRBJ2-1	TGTGCCAGCAGTCTAGCGTTCAATGAGCAGTTCTTC	CASSLAFNEQFF
NA	NA	TRBV7-6	TRBJ1-4	TGTGCCAGCAGCCTGGACAGACTTAATGAAAAACTGTTTTTT	CASSLDRLNEKLFF
NA	NA	TRBV5-4	TRBJ1-1	TGTGCCAGCAGCTTATGGGTCGGGGGGCTGACGGAAGCTTTCTTT	CASSLWVGGLTEAFF
few	NA	TRBV27	TRBJ1-5	TGTGCCAGCAGTTTAGAGGGTTATAGCAATCAGCCCCAGCATTTT	CASSLEGYSNQPQHF
NA	TRBD2	TRBV18	TRBJ2-1	TGTGCCAGCTCACCACCGTTTTCAACTAGCGGGGGTAGCTCCTACAATGAGCAGTTCTTC	CASSPPFSTSGGSSYNEQFF
few	TRBD1	TRBV7-9	TRBJ1-2	TGTGCCAGCAGCTCCCGGGACAGGGACCCCAACCGCTATGGCTACACCTTC	CASSSRDRDPNRYGYTF
few	TRBD2	TRBV2	TRBJ2-1	TGTGCCAGCAGTAGAATAGCGGGAACGATCAATGAGCAGTTCTTC	CASSRIAGTINEQFF
NA	TRBD1	TRBV7-6	TRBJ2-2	TGTGCCAGCAGCTATTTGCCCCAGAGGGACAGGTGGGGCACCGGGGAGCTGTTTTTT	CASSYLPQRDRWGTGELFF
NA	NA	TRBV21-1	TRBJ2-7	TGTGCCACCATACCCCAATTGGGACTAGTCTCTTGCGAGCAGTACTTC	CATIPQLGLVSCEQYF
NA	TRBD1	TRBV7-2	TRBJ1-2	TGTGCCAGCAGCCTAACACCCGACAGGGGGCGTGATGGCTACACCTTC	CASSLTPDRGRDGYTF
NA	TRBD2	TRBV3-1/TRBV3-2	TRBJ2-1	TGTGCCAGCAGCCAAGATCCCAGCGGGAGTATATTGAATGAGCAGTTCTTC	CASSQDPSGSILNEQFF
NA	TRBD2	TRBV7-6	TRBJ2-1	TGTGCCAGCAGCTTAAATAGCGGGAGCTCCTACAATGAGCAGTTCTTC	CASSLNSGSSYNEQFF
NA	TRBD2	TRBV9	TRBJ2-1	TGTGCCAGCAGCGTTGGGGGGACTACCACCTACAATGAGCAGTTCTTC	CASSVGGTTTYNEQFF
NA	TRBD1	TRBV4-1	TRBJ1-4	TGCGCCAGCAGCGGGGACAGGGGAGCCGAAAAACTGTTTTTT	CASSGDRGAEKLFF
NA	NA	TRBV4-2	TRBJ2-2	TGTGCCAGCCGACTCCAGCTCTCCGGGGAGCTGTTTTTT	CASRLQLSGELFF
NA	NA	TRBV5-8	TRBJ1-1	TGTGCCAGCAGCTTACCTCCCGGACACGGGGGCACTGAAGCTTTCTTT	CASSLPPGHGGTEAFF
NA	TRBD1	TRBV19	TRBJ1-5	TGTGCCAGTAGTATAGGCAGGGGGGGCAATCAGCCCCAGCATTTT	CASSIGRGGNQPQHF
NA	TRBD2	TRBV5-1	TRBJ2-5	TGCGCCAGCAGCTTAAAAGCGGGGCTCCAAGAGACCCAGTACTTC	CASSLKAGLQETQYF
NA	NA	TRBV5-6	TRBJ1-3	TGTGCCAGCAGCTTTTTGCGGACAGTCTCTGGAAACACCATATATTTT	CASSFLRTVSGNTIYF
NA	NA	TRBV5-1	TRBJ2-1	TGCGCCAGCAGCTGGGGAGTTTACAATGAGCAGTTCTTC	CASSWGVYNEQFF
once	NA	TRBV6-5	TRBJ1-6	TGTGCCAGCAGTTCCGTATACTATAATTCACCCCTCCACTTT	CASSSVYYNSPLHF
NA	TRBD2	TRBV15	TRBJ2-7	TGTGCCACCAGCAGAGACCAGACTAGCTATGAGCAGTACTTC	CATSRDQTSYEQYF
NA	TRBD1	TRBV28	TRBJ1-1	TGTGCCAGCAGTCAACGGGGACAGGGAAAAACTGAAGCTTTCTTT	CASSQRGQGKTEAFF
NA	TRBD1	TRBV7-2	TRBJ1-6	TGTGCCAGCAGCGACAGGGCACCGAGCTCCTATAATTCACCCCTCCACTTT	CASSDRAPSSYNSPLHF
NA	TRBD1	TRBV7-4	TRBJ2-3	TGTGCCAGCAGCGTAACGGGACAGGGGTTCCCTTCAGATACGCAGTATTTT	CASSVTGQGFPSDTQYF
NA	TRBD2	TRBV4-2	TRBJ2-1	TGTGCCAGCAGCCTCCGGGGGGGCCACTACAATGAGCAGTTCTTC	CASSLRGGHYNEQFF
NA	TRBD1	TRBV4-2	TRBJ2-7	TGTGCCAGCAGCCAAGATATGGGACAGGGAGGAGTGTGGGGCTACGAGCAGTACTTC	CASSQDMGQGGVWGYEQYF
NA	TRBD1	TRBV5-1	TRBJ1-1	TGCGCCAGCTTGGGACAGGGGAACACTGAAGCTTTCTTT	CASLGQGNTEAFF